This T cell receptor (beta chain) was sequenced in a study of T cell repertoires in cytomegalovirus infection. Findings of the study overall: Pooled public TCR beta family frequency picked out CMV carriers with the relevant HLA.

TCRdb called the reads again in MiXCR, with one record for every CDR3 protein. The top ten clones hold over 15% of a sample with 600,000 to 700,000 distinct CDR3 sequences, roughly a third of them seen once. Ten or more counts support this clonotype. The antigen remains undetermined. Germline values: CDR1 MNHEY, CDR2 SVGEGT. Trimming took 4 bases from V and 2 from J, leaving 13 bases between them. The CDR3 spans 15 residues. The material sequenced was cultured PBMCs, taken from culture after CMV antigen stimulation. The source of this sequence is a human donor in good health (CMV status not recorded). Some clones in this sample may be carry-over from other donors' samples. The chain links TRBV6-2 or TRBV6-3 to TRBJ2-3; D possibly corresponds to TRBD2 (6 bases). The DNA for the CDR3 is TGTGCCAGCAGTTTGTTGGGACTCCCCACAGATACGCAGTATTTT. It is translated as CASSLLGLPTDTQYF.